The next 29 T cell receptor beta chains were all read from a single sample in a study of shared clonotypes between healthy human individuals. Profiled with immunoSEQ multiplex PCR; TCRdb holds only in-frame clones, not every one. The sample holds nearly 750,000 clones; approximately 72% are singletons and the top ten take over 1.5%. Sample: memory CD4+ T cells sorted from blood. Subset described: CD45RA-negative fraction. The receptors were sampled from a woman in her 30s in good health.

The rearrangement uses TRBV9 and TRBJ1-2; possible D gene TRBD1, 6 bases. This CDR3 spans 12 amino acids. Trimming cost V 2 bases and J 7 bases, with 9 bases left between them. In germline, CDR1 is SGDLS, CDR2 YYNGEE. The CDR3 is CASSVMGAGYTF. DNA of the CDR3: TGTGCCAGCAGCGTTATGGGGGCTGGCTACACCTTC. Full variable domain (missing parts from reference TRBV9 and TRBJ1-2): DSGVTQTPKHLITATGQRVTLRCSPRSGDLSVYWYQQSLDQGLQFLIQYYNGEERAKGNILERFSAQQFPDLHSELNLSSLELGDSALYFCASSVMGAGYTFGSGTRLTVV.

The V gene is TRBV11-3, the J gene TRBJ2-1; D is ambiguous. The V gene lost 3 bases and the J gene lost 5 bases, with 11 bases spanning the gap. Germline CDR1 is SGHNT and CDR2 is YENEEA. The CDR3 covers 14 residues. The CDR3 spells CASSFRYGDNEQFF. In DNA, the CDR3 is TGTGCCAGCAGCTTTAGGTACGGAGACAATGAGCAGTTCTTC. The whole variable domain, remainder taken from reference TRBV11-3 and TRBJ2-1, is EAGVVQSPRYKIIEKKQPVAFWCNPISGHNTLYWYLQNLGQGPELLIRYENEEAVDDSQLPKDRFSAERLKGVDSTLKIQPAELGDSAVYLCASSFRYGDNEQFFGPGTRLTVL.

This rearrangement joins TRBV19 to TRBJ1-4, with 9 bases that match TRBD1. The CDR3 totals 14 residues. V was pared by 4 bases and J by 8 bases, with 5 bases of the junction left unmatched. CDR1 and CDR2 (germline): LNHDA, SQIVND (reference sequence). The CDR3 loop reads CASSTGQGTEKLFF. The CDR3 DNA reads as TGTGCCAGTAGTACGGGACAGGGAACCGAAAAACTGTTTTTT.

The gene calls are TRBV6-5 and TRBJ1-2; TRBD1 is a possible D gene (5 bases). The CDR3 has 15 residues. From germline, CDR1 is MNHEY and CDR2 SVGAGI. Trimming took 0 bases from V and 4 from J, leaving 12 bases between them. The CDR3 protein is CASSYSGQGGYGYTF. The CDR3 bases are TGTGCCAGCAGTTACTCAGGTCAGGGAGGCTATGGCTACACCTTC.

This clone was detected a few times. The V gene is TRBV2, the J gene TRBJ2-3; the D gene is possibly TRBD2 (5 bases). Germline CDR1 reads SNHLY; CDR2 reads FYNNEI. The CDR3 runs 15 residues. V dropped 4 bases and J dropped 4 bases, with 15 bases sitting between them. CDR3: CASSGFSAGADTQYF. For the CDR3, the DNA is TGTGCCAGCAGTGGGTTTAGCGCTGGGGCAGATACGCAGTATTTT.

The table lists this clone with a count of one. The CDR3 is CASSYLWTGGNTEAFF. As DNA, the CDR3 is TGTGCCAGCAGTTACTTATGGACAGGGGGAAACACTGAAGCTTTCTTT. The rearrangement uses TRBV6-5 and TRBJ1-1; 10 bases are a match to TRBD1. The length of the CDR3 is 16 residues. Looked up from germline, CDR1 is MNHEY and CDR2 is SVGAGI. Trimming at V came to 1 base and at J to 2 bases, leaving 4 bases not matched to a gene.

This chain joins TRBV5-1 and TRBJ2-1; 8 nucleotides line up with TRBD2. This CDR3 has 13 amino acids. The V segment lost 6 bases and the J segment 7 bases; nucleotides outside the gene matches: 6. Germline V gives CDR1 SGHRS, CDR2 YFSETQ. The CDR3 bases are TGCGCCAGCACTCCTAGCGGGCTAAATGAGCAGTTCTTC. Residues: CASTPSGLNEQFF.

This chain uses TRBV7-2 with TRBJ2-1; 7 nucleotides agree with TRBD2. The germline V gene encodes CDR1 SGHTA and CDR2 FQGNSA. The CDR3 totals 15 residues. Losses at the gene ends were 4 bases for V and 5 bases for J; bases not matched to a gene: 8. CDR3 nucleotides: TGTGCCAGCAGCTCAAGGACTAGATCCAACAATGAGCAGTTCTTC. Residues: CASSSRTRSNNEQFF.

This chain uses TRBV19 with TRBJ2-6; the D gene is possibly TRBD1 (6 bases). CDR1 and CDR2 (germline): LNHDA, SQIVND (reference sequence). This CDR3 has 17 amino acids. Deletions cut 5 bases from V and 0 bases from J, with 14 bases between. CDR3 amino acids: CASSAQGSPSGANVLTF. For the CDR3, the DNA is TGTGCCAGTAGTGCTCAGGGGTCCCCCTCTGGGGCCAACGTCCTGACTTTC.

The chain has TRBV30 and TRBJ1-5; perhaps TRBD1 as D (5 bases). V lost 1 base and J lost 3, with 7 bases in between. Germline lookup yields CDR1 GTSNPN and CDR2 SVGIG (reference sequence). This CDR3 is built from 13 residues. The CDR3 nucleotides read TGTGCCTGGAGTGAGGGGTCCAATCAGCCCCAGCATTTT. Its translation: CAWSEGSNQPQHF.

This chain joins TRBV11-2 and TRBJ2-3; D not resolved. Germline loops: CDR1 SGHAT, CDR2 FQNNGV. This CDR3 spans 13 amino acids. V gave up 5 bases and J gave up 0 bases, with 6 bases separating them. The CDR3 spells CASSPWSTDTQYF. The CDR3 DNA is TGTGCCAGCAGCCCGTGGAGCACAGATACGCAGTATTTT. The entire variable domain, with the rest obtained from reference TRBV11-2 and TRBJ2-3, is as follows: EAGVAQSPRYKIIEKRQSVAFWCNPISGHATLYWYQQILGQGPKLLIQFQNNGVVDDSQLPKDRFSAERLKGVDSTLKIQPAKLEDSAVYLCASSPWSTDTQYFGPGTRLTVL.

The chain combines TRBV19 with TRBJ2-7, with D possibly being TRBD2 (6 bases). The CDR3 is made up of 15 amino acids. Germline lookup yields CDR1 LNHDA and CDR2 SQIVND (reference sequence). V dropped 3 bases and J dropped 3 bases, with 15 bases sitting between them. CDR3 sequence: CASSMRSEGIYEQYF. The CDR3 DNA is TGTGCCAGTAGTATGAGGTCGGAGGGAATCTACGAGCAGTACTTC.

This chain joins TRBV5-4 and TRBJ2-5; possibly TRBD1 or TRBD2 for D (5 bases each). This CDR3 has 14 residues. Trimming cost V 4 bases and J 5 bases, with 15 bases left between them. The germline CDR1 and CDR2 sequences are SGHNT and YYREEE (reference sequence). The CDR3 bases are TGTGCCAGCAGCCCCGAGGGGAAGAGGGAGACCCAGTACTTC. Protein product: CASSPEGKRETQYF.

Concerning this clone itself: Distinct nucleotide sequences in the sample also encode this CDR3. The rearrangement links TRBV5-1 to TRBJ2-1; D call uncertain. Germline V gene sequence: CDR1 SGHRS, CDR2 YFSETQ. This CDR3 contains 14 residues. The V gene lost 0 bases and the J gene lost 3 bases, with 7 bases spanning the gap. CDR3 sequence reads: CASSLGQSYNEQFF. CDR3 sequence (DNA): TGCGCCAGCAGCTTGGGTCAGAGCTACAATGAGCAGTTCTTC. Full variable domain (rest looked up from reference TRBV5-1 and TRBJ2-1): KAGVTQTPRYLIKTRGQQVTLSCSPISGHRSVSWYQQTPGQGLQFLFEYFSETQRNKGNFPGRFSGRQFSNSRSEMNVSTLELGDSALYLCASSLGQSYNEQFFGPGTRLTVL.

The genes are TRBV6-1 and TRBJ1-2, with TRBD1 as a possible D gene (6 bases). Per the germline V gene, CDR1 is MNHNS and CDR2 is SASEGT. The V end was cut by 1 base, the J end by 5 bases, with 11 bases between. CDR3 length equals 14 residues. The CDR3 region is CASSEGGTMYGYTF. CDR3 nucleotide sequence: TGTGCCAGCAGTGAAGGTGGGACAATGTATGGCTACACCTTC.

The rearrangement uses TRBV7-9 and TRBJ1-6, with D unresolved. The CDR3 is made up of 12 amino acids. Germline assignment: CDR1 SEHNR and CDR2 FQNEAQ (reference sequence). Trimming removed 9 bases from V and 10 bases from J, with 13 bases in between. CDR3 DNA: TGTGCCAGTGGGCAGTCGGGCTCACCCCTCCACTTT. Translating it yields CASGQSGSPLHF.

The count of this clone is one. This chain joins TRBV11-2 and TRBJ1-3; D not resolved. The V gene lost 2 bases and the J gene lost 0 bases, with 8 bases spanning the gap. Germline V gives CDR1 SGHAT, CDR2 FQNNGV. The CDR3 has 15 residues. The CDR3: CASSLSPGSGNTIYF. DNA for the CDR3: TGTGCCAGCAGCTTATCCCCGGGCTCTGGAAACACCATATATTTT.

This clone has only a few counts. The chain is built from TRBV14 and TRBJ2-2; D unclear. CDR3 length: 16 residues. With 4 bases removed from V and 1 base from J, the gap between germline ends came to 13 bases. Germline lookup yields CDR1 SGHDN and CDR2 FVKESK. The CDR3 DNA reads TGTGCCAGCAGCCTTCAAGGCAGGAGGAACACCGGGGAGCTGTTTTTT. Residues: CASSLQGRRNTGELFF.

In DNA form, the CDR3 reads TGTGCCAGCAGTTTGACTCCAGGAGGGCCGAACGGGGAGCTGTTTTTT. Translated, it gives CASSLTPGGPNGELFF. This rearrangement joins TRBV28 to TRBJ2-2; weak D call: TRBD2 (6 bases). Deletions cut 3 bases from V and 7 bases from J, with 18 bases between. This CDR3 contains 16 residues. Germline V lookup: CDR1 MDHEN, CDR2 SYDVKM. The full variable domain, with the rest looked up from reference TRBV28 and TRBJ2-2, is DVKVTQSSRYLVKRTGEKVFLECVQDMDHENMFWYRQDPGLGLRLIYFSYDVKMKEKGDIPEGYSVSREKKERFSLILESASTNQTSMYLCASSLTPGGPNGELFFGEGSRLTVL.

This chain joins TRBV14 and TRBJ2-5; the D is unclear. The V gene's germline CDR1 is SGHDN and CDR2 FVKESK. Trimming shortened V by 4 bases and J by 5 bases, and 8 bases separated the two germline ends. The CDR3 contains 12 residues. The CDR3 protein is CASSPGFETQYF. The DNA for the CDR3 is TGTGCCAGCAGCCCCGGTTTCGAGACCCAGTACTTC.

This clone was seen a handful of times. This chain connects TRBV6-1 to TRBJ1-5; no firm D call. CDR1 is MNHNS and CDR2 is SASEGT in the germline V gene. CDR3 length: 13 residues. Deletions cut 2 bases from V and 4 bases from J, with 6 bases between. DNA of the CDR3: TGTGCCAGCAGTGAACAGTTTAATCAGCCCCAGCATTTT. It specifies CASSEQFNQPQHF.

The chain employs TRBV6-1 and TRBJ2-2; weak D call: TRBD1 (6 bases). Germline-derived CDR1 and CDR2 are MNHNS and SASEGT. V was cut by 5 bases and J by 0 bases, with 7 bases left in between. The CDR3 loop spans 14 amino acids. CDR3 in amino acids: CASSRQANTGELFF. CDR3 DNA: TGTGCCAGCAGTCGACAGGCGAACACCGGGGAGCTGTTTTTT.

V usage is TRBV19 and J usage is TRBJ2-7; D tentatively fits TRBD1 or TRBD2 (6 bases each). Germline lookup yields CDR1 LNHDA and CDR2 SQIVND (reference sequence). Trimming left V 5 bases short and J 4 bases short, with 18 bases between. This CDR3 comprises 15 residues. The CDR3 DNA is TGTGCCAGTAGTCACCTGGGGGGCGGCCTTTACGAGCAGTACTTC. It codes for CASSHLGGGLYEQYF.

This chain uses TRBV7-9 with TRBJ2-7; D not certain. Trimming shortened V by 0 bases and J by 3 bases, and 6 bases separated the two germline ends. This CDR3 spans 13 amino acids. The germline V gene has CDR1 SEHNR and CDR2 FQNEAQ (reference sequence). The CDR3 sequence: CASSLAAGYEQYF. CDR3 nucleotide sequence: TGTGCCAGCAGCTTAGCGGCAGGCTACGAGCAGTACTTC.

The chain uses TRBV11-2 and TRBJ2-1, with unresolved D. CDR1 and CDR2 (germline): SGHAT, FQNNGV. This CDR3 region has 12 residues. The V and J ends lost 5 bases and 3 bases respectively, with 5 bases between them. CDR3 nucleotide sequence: TGTGCCAGCAGCCCGTTCTACAATGAGCAGTTCTTC. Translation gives CASSPFYNEQFF.

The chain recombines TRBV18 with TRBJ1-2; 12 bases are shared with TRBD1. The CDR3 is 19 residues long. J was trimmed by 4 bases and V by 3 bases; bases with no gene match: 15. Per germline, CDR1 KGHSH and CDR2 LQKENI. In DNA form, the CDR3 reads TGTGCCAGCTCACCGGATCGCGTGGGGACAGGGGGCTCTTTCTATGGCTACACCTTC. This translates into CASSPDRVGTGGSFYGYTF.

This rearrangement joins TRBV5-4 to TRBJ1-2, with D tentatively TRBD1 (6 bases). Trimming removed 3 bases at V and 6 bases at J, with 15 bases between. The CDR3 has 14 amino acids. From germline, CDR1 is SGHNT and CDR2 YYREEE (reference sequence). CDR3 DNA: TGTGCCAGCAGCTCAATACAGGGTTCCGATGGCTACACCTTC. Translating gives CASSSIQGSDGYTF. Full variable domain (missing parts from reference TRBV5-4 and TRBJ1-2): ETGVTQSPTHLIKTRGQQVTLRCSSQSGHNTVSWYQQALGQGPQFIFQYYREEENGRGNFPPRFSGLQFPNYSSELNVNALELDDSALYLCASSSIQGSDGYTFGSGTRLTVV.

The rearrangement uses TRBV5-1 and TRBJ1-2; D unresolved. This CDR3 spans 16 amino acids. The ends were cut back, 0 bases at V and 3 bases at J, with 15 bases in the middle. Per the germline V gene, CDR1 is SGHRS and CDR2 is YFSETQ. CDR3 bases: TGCGCCAGCAGCTTGGCCCCCGCGGTTTCAGACTATGGCTACACCTTC. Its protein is CASSLAPAVSDYGYTF.

The DNA for the CDR3 is TGCAGCGTACAACCCAGGGGTACGAACACCGGGGAGCTGTTTTTT. Protein sequence: CSVQPRGTNTGELFF. V usage is TRBV29-1 and J usage is TRBJ2-2; D might be TRBD1 (6 bases). The CDR3 contains 15 residues. Germline CDR1 reads SQVTM; CDR2 reads ANQGSEA. Trimming removed 6 bases from V and 0 bases from J, with 14 bases in between.